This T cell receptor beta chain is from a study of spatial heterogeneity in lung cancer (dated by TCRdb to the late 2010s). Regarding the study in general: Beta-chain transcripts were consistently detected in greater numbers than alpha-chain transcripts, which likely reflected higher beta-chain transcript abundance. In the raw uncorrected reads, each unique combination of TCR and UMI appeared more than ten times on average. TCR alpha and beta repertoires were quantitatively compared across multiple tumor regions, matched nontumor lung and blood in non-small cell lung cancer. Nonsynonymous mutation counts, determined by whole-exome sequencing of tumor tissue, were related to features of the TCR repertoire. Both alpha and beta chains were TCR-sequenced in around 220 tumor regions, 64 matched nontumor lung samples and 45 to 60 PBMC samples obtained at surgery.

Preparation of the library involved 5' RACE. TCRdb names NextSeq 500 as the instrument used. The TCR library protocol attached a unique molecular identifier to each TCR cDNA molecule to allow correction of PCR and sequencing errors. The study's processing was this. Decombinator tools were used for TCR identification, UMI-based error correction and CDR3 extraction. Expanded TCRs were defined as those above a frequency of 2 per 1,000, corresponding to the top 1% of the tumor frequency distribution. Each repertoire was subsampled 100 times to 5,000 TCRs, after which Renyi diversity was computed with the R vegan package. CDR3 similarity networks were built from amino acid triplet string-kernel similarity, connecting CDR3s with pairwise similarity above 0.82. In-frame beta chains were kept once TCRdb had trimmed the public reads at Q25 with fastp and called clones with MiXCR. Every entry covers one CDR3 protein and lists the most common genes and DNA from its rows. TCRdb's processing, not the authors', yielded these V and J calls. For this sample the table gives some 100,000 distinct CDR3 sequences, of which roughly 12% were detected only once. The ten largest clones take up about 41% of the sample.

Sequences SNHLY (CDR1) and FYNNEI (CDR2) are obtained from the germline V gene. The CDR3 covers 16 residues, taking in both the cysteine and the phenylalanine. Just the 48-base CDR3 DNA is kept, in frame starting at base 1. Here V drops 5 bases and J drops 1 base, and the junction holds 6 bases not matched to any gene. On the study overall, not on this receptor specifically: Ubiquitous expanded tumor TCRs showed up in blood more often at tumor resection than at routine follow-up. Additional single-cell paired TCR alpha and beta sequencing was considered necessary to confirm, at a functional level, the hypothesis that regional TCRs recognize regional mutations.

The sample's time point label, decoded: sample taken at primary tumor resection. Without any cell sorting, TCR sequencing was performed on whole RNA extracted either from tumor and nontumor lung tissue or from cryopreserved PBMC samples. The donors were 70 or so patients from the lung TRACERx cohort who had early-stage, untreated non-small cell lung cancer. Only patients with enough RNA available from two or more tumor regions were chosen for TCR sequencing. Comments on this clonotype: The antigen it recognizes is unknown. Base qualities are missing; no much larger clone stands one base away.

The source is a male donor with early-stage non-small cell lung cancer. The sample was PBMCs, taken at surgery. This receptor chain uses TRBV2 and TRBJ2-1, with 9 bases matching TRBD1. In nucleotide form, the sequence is TGTGCCAGCAGTCGGACAGGGGAGTCATCCTACAATGAGCAGTTCTTC. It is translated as CASSRTGESSYNEQFF.